This T cell receptor beta chain was sequenced in a study of blood T cells in healthy people across ages. This clonotype was seen a single time. The antigen is not known. Then a second PCR, running about 7 to 11 cycles, was carried out with a sample-barcoded 5' primer and a J-beta primer mix. With 12 random nucleotides, a template-switch adaptor tagged each individual cDNA molecule. TCRdb itself ran the 5' RACE reads through MiXCR, one entry per CDR3 protein. The sample gives 910,000 or so distinct CDR3 sequences, approximately 50% of which show up once; 20% to 25% is in the top ten. Study-wide results and limits: Changes in expanded clonotypes were possibly confounded, as the CMV status of donors was unknown. While age rose, TCR beta diversity per million T cells dropped in a roughly linear way. Reliance upon unsorted PBMCs precluded definitive naive versus antigen-experienced comparison.

Germline V CDR1 and CDR2: KGHDR, SFDVKD. The CDR3 totals 13 residues. The V and J ends lost 5 bases and 5 bases respectively, with 10 bases between them. The TCR sequence derives from an older woman in good health. V is TRBV24-1 and J is TRBJ2-3, with D tentatively TRBD1 or TRBD2 (5 bases each). Sequencing input: blood. The CDR3 is CATSVWGKDTQYF. CDR3 nucleotide sequence: TGTGCCACCAGTGTCTGGGGGAAAGATACGCAGTATTTT.